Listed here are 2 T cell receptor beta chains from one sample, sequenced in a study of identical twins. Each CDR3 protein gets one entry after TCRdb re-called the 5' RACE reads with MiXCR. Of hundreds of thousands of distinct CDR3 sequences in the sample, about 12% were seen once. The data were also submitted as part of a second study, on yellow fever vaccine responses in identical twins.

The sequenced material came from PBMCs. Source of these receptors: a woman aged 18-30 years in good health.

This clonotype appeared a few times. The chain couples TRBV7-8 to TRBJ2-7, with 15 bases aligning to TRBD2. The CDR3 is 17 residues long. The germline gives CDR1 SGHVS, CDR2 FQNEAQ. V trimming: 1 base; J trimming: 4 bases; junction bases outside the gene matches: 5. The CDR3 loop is CASSLGAGTSGRYEQYF. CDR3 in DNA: TGTGCCAGCAGCTTAGGTGCCGGGACTAGCGGGAGGTACGAGCAGTACTTC.

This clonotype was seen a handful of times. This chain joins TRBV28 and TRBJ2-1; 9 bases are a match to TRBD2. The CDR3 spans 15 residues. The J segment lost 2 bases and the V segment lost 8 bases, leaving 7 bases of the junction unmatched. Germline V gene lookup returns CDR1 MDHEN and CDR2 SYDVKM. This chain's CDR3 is CASSTSGWTYNEQFF. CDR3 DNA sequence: TGTGCCAGCTCTACTAGCGGGTGGACCTACAATGAGCAGTTCTTC. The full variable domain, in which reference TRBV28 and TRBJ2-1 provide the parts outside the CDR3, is DVKVTQSSRYLVKRTGEKVFLECVQDMDHENMFWYRQDPGLGLRLIYFSYDVKMKEKGDIPEGYSVSREKKERFSLILESASTNQTSMYLCASSTSGWTYNEQFFGPGTRLTVL.